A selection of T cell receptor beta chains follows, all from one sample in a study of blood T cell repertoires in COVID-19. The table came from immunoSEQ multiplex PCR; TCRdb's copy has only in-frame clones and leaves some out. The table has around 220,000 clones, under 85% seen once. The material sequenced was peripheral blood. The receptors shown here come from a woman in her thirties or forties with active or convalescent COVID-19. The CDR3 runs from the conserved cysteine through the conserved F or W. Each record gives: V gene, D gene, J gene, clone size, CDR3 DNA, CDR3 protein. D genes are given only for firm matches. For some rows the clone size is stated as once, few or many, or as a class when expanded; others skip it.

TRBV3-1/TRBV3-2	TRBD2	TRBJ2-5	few	TGTGCCAGCAGCCCAAGCGGGGGGGCAGGAGAGACCCAGTACTTC	CASSPSGGAGETQYF
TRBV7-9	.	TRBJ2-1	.	TGTGCCAGCAGCTTGCCAGGAAGAGCCTACAATGAGCAGTTCTTC	CASSLPGRAYNEQFF
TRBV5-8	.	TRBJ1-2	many	TGTGCCAGCACAATAGGGGGGGACGGACGCTATGGCTACACCTTC	CASTIGGDGRYGYTF
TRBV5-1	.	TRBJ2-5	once	TGCGCCAGCTCAGGCGAGGGCCGGGATGCGGAGACCCAGTACTTC	CASSGEGRDAETQYF
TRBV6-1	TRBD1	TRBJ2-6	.	TGTGCCAGCAGTGAAGCGGGCGAGGGACAGTACTCTGGGGCCAACGTCCTGACTTTC	CASSEAGEGQYSGANVLTF
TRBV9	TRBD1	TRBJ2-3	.	TGTGCCAGCAGCGTACCCCTGACAGGGTTGAGCACAGATACGCAGTATTTT	CASSVPLTGLSTDTQYF
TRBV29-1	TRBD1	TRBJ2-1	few	TGCAGCGCTGAGGGACAGGGGGCCGATGAGCAGTTCTTC	CSAEGQGADEQFF
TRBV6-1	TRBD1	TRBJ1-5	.	TGTGCCAGCAGTGAAGCCCGGACAGGAAATCAGCCCCAGCATTTT	CASSEARTGNQPQHF
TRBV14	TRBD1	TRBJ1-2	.	TGTGCCAGCAGACAAACAGGGGGCCTTAACTATGGCTACACCTTC	CASRQTGGLNYGYTF
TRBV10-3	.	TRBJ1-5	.	TGTGCCATCAGTGAGCCAGATCAGCCCCAGCATTTT	CAISEPDQPQHF
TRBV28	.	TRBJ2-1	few	TGTGCCAGCAGTTTACCTAGCCGCAATGAGCAGTTCTTC	CASSLPSRNEQFF
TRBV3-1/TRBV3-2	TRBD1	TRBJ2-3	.	TGTGCCAGCAGTCCGACAGGGGGCGCTTCAGATACGCAGTATTTT	CASSPTGGASDTQYF
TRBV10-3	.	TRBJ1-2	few	TGTGCCCTGTCAGGGGCGTCGAACTATGGCTACACCTTC	CALSGASNYGYTF
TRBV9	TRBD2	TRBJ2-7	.	TGTGCCAGCAGCGTAGGGACTAGCAACTACGAGCAGTACTTC	CASSVGTSNYEQYF